This is a list of T cell receptor beta chains from one sample in a study of blood T cell repertoires in COVID-19. Only in-frame clones appear in the TCRdb table, and some are missing; sequencing was by immunoSEQ multiplex PCR. The repertoire holds 300,000 to 400,000 clones, with more than 80% as singletons. Sequencing was performed on PBMCs or T cells enriched from blood (not recorded which). These receptors were collected from a young man who had recovered from COVID-19. CDR3s include the opening cysteine and the closing phenylalanine or tryptophan. The D gene is left open where the match is weak. Size is omitted from some rows. Given values are once, few, many or a class for expanded clones.

v_call	j_call	clone_size	d_call	cdr3_aa	cdr3_nt
TRBV5-1	TRBJ2-7	.	TRBD2	CASSLDAPGTSGSEQYF	TGCGCCAGCAGCTTGGATGCCCCCGGGACTAGCGGGAGCGAGCAGTACTTC
TRBV11-2	TRBJ2-2	.	.	CASSSQNANPRTLFF	TGTGCCAGCAGCTCACAGAATGCAAACCCTCGTACGCTGTTTTTT
TRBV7-2	TRBJ2-5	once	TRBD1	CASRPGQGGETQYF	TGTGCCAGCAGACCGGGACAGGGGGGGGAGACCCAGTACTTC
TRBV23-1	TRBJ2-7	.	TRBD1	CASSQSGRGAQGASYEQYF	TGCGCCAGCAGTCAATCGGGGAGAGGGGCCCAGGGGGCCTCCTACGAGCAGTACTTC
TRBV19	TRBJ1-5	once	TRBD1	CASSSGTGVQPQHF	TGTGCCAGTAGCTCCGGGACAGGAGTTCAGCCCCAGCATTTT
TRBV5-1	TRBJ2-7	many	TRBD1	CASSVGPPGGSYEQYF	TGCGCCAGCAGCGTGGGGCCCCCAGGGGGCTCCTACGAGCAGTACTTC
TRBV14	TRBJ1-6	.	TRBD1	CASSQETGGTPPLHF	TGTGCCAGCAGCCAAGAGACAGGGGGTACACCACCCCTCCACTTT
TRBV6-1	TRBJ2-7	.	.	CASSEVHSYSYEQYF	TGTGCCAGCAGTGAAGTGCACAGTTACTCCTACGAGCAGTACTTC
TRBV7-9	TRBJ2-2	.	.	CASSWESTGELFF	TGTGCCAGCAGCTGGGAGAGCACCGGGGAGCTGTTTTTT
TRBV5-1	TRBJ1-3	.	.	CASSVGSSGGNTIYF	TGCGCCAGCAGCGTGGGGTCCTCGGGAGGAAACACCATATATTTT
TRBV6-5	TRBJ2-1	once	.	CASSSSGTSFVNEQFF	TGTGCCAGCAGTTCGTCCGGGACTTCCTTTGTCAATGAGCAGTTCTTC
TRBV6-2/TRBV6-3	TRBJ1-5	.	.	CASSYGGAGIQPQHF	TGTGCCAGCAGTTACGGAGGGGCTGGTATTCAGCCCCAGCATTTT
TRBV29-1	TRBJ2-1	.	.	CSVTFESSYNEQFF	TGCAGCGTTACTTTTGAGAGCTCCTACAATGAGCAGTTCTTC
TRBV18	TRBJ1-1	.	.	CASSPSSGEAFF	TGTGCCAGCTCACCAAGTTCCGGGGAAGCTTTCTTT
TRBV7-3	TRBJ1-4	.	.	CASSLQQCNEKLFF	TGTGCCAGCAGCTTACAACAGTGTAATGAAAAACTGTTTTTT